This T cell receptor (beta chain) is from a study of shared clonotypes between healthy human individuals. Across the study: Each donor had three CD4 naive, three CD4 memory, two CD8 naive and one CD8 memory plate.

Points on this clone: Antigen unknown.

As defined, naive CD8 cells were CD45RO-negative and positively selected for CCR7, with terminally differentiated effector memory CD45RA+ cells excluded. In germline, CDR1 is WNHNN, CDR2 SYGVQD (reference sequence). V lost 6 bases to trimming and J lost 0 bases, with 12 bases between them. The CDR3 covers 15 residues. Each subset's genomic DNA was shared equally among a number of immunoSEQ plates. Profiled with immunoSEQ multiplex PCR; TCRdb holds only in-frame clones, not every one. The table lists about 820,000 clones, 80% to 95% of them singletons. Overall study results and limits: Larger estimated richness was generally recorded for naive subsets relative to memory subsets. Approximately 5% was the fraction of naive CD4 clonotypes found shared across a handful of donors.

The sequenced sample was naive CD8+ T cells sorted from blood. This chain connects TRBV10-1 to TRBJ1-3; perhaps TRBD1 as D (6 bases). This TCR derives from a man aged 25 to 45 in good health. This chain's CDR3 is CASSADRYSGNTIYF. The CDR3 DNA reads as TGCGCCAGCAGCGCCGACAGGTACTCTGGAAACACCATATATTTT.